Here is one TCR beta chain with its context. These data come from a study of blood T cell repertoires in COVID-19. Trimming stripped 3 bases from V and 2 bases from J, with 13 bases between. The germline V gene has CDR1 KGHSH and CDR2 LQKENI. The CDR3 is 15 residues long. TCRdb's copy holds only in-frame clones and misses some; the assay was immunoSEQ multiplex PCR. This table has 150,000 to 200,000 clones, 84% appearing once. Sequences were obtained from peripheral blood. This chain links TRBV18 with TRBJ1-2; D perhaps matches TRBD1 (6 bases). This TCR was sampled from a woman of 80 years or more with acute or convalescent COVID-19. Here the CDR3 reads CASSPSQGPNYGYTF. CDR3 DNA: TGTGCCAGCTCACCCTCACAGGGCCCGAACTATGGCTACACCTTC. The entire variable domain, with the rest obtained from reference TRBV18 and TRBJ1-2, is as follows: NAGVMQNPRHLVRRRGQEARLRCSPMKGHSHVYWYRQLPEEGLKFMVYLQKENIIDESGMPKERFSAEFPKEGPSILRIQQVVRGDSAAYFCASSPSQGPNYGYTFGSGTRLTVV.